The text below deals with one T cell receptor (beta chain). Germline CDR1 is SGDLS and CDR2 is YYNGEE. J gave up 0 bases and V 4 bases, and 7 bases lay outside the gene matches. CDR3 length: 16 residues. The record originates from a study of cytomegalovirus exposure and HLA in healthy donors. PCR primers comprised 60 Vbeta and 13 Jbeta primers. Repertoires were generated with immunoSEQ multiplex PCR, while TCRdb's copy carries only in-frame clones and drops some. Of about 150,000 clones listed, roughly 85% are singletons. The receptor was derived from a woman younger than 35 in good health and CMV-seronegative. The chain recombines TRBV9 with TRBJ1-3, with TRBD1 matching over 7 bases. Input material: PBMCs. CDR3 in DNA: TGTGCCAGCAGCCCACACCCAGGGGGCTCTGGAAACACCATATATTTT. This sequence encodes CASSPHPGGSGNTIYF. The variable domain in full, completed from reference TRBV9 and TRBJ1-3, reads DSGVTQTPKHLITATGQRVTLRCSPRSGDLSVYWYQQSLDQGLQFLIQYYNGEERAKGNILERFSAQQFPDLHSELNLSSLELGDSALYFCASSPHPGGSGNTIYFGEGSWLTVV.